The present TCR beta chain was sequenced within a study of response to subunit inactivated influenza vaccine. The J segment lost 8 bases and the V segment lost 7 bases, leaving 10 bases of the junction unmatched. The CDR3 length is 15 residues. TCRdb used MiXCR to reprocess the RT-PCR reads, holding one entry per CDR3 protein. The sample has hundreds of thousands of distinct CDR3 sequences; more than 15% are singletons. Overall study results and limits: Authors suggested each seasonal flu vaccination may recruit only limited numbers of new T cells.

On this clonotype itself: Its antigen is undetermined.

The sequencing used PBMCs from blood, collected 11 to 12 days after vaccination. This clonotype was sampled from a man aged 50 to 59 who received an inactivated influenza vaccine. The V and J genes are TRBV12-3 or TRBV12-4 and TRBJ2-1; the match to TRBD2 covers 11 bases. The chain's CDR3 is CASTLTSGGQYEQFF. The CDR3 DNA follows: TGTGCCAGCACCCTTACTAGCGGGGGCCAGTATGAGCAGTTCTTC.